The clone carrying this T cell receptor beta chain was seen at least ten times. The sample is drawn from a study of T cells in Graves' hyperthyroidism and ophthalmopathy. TCR beta CDR3 sequences were amplified from RNA transcripts. An initial round of RT-PCR targeting the TCR CDR3 relied on the HTBI primer set. A single record per CDR3 protein comes from TCRdb applying MiXCR to the multiplex PCR reads. The sample shows about 740,000 distinct CDR3 sequences, roughly 15% of them seen only once. This CDR3 region has 13 residues. Between the trimmed V and J ends, which lost 4 bases and 6 bases, there was a span of 8 bases. The germline gives CDR1 SGDLS, CDR2 YYNGEE. Graves' hyperthyroidism without ophthalmopathy progression within 18 months was termed stable.

Sequencing used blood. The receptor was isolated from a woman younger than 30 with Graves' hyperthyroidism. The chain links TRBV9 to TRBJ1-6; unclear D gene. CDR3 nucleotide sequence: TGTGCCAGCAGCCCAACGGTTAATTCACCCCTCCACTTT. The encoded protein is CASSPTVNSPLHF. The full variable domain, with the rest looked up from reference TRBV9 and TRBJ1-6, is DSGVTQTPKHLITATGQRVTLRCSPRSGDLSVYWYQQSLDQGLQFLIQYYNGEERAKGNILERFSAQQFPDLHSELNLSSLELGDSALYFCASSPTVNSPLHFGNGTRLTVT.